This paragraph reports one TCR beta chain. The antigen remains undetermined. With a much larger clone just one base away, this may be a read error. TCRdb's copy holds only in-frame clones and misses some; the assay was immunoSEQ multiplex PCR. The sample includes about 55,000 clones, approximately 70% of them seen just once. V lost 3 bases, J lost 1 base, and 8 bases lay in between. The CDR3 has 15 amino acids. CDR1 is SGDLS, CDR2 YYNGEE, per germline. This sample is part of a study of CD4+ T cells in melanoma. Findings and caveats of the study: A reported correlation linked neoantigen-specific CD4+ T cells to CD8+, macrophage and B cell function. In melanoma, neoantigen-specific CD4+ T cells reportedly differed in differentiation state.

The genes are TRBV9 and TRBJ2-6; D not resolved. Source material: tumor tissue. The clonotype was recovered from a human donor with melanoma. For the CDR3, the DNA is TGTGCCAGCAGCGCAATGGGGTCTGGGGCCAACGTCCTGACTTTC. This gives the protein CASSAMGSGANVLTF.